Shown below are 13 T cell receptor beta chains from a single sample sequenced in a study of blood T cell repertoires in COVID-19. TCRdb keeps only in-frame clones here, not all; method: immunoSEQ multiplex PCR. Of 78,000 or so clones detected, around 83% appear once; the ten largest clones hold approximately 10%. The specimen was peripheral blood. Receptors originate from a human donor in a cohort sampled during active COVID-19.

The chain combines TRBV18 with TRBJ1-1; 9 positions match TRBD1. With V trimmed by 6 bases and J by 4 bases, 6 bases remained unmatched. The CDR3 is made up of 14 amino acids. CDR1 is KGHSH, CDR2 LQKENI, per germline. CDR3 in amino acids: CASSPGTGSTEAFF. CDR3 bases: TGTGCCAGCTCCCCCGGGACAGGGTCCACTGAAGCTTTCTTT.

The V call is TRBV9, the J call TRBJ2-3, with no clear D. CDR3 length: 12 residues. The germline gives CDR1 SGDLS, CDR2 YYNGEE. V lost 5 bases and J lost 2, with 6 bases in between. CDR3 loop: CASSHFTDTQYF. CDR3 DNA: TGTGCCAGCAGTCATTTCACAGATACGCAGTATTTT.

This clone was found a few times. This chain links TRBV6-5 with TRBJ2-7; D ambiguous. V gave up 6 bases and J gave up 3 bases, with 6 bases separating them. The CDR3 runs to 11 residues. Germline V gives CDR1 MNHEY, CDR2 SVGAGI. The CDR3 here is CASRLHYEQYF. The CDR3 DNA reads TGTGCCAGCAGACTCCACTACGAGCAGTACTTC.

This clone was detected only a few times. This chain's CDR3 is CASSPWRGNEKLFF. The CDR3 region has the DNA TGTGCCAGCAGTCCCTGGAGGGGTAATGAAAAACTGTTTTTT. This chain joins TRBV6-5 and TRBJ1-4; tentative D call: TRBD1 (5 bases). Per the germline V gene, CDR1 is MNHEY and CDR2 is SVGAGI. The CDR3 loop spans 14 amino acids. V was clipped by 5 bases and J by 4 bases, with 11 bases between them.

This chain joins TRBV27 and TRBJ1-1, with a weak D call TRBD1 (6 bases). Germline V gives CDR1 MNHEY, CDR2 SMNVEV (reference sequence). V lost 2 bases and J lost 6, with 10 bases in between. This CDR3 has 13 amino acids. DNA for the CDR3: TGTGCCAGCAGTTTAAGGGGGTCGGCTGAAGCTTTCTTT. Translating it yields CASSLRGSAEAFF.

The chain has TRBV19 and TRBJ1-5; no reliable D call. The length of the CDR3 is 13 residues. Germline V gene data show CDR1 as LNHDA and CDR2 as SQIVND (reference sequence). Trimming stripped 2 bases from V and 6 bases from J, with 8 bases between. CDR3 sequence reads: CASSILGSQPQHF. CDR3 bases: TGTGCCAGTAGTATATTGGGCAGTCAGCCCCAGCATTTT.

The chain is built from TRBV28 and TRBJ1-1; D remains unclear. Trimming pared 4 bases from V and 2 bases from J, leaving 5 bases between. The CDR3 has 12 amino acids. CDR1 is MDHEN and CDR2 is SYDVKM in the germline V gene. CDR3 protein: CASSSVNTEAFF. CDR3 nucleotides: TGTGCCAGCAGTTCGGTCAACACTGAAGCTTTCTTT.

The chain recombines TRBV10-1 with TRBJ2-5, with D maybe TRBD2 (6 bases). The V end lost 2 bases, the J end lost 8 bases, and 18 bases lay between the germline ends. Germline CDR1 and CDR2: WNHNN and SYGVQD (reference sequence). This CDR3 has 15 residues. CDR3 in DNA: TGCGCCAGCAGTGAGACCTCCCGGTCCGGGAGAACCCAGTACTTC. Protein sequence: CASSETSRSGRTQYF.

This chain uses TRBV11-2 with TRBJ2-1; 7 bases agree with TRBD1. From germline, CDR1 is SGHAT and CDR2 FQNNGV. Trimming cost V 6 bases and J 5 bases; bases outside gene matches: 10. The CDR3 extends over 15 amino acids. For the CDR3, the DNA is TGTGCCAGCAGTCTCTCAGGGGGACGGGACAATGAGCAGTTCTTC. Translation gives CASSLSGGRDNEQFF.

There are a few counts of this clone. The J gene is TRBJ1-1, the V gene TRBV5-1; the D gene is possibly TRBD1 (5 bases). Germline V gene data show CDR1 as SGHRS and CDR2 as YFSETQ. V was shortened by 0 bases and J by 5 bases, with 11 bases between the two germline ends. The CDR3 contains 14 residues. The CDR3 reads CASSLERGGTEAFF. For the CDR3, the DNA is TGCGCCAGCAGCTTGGAGAGGGGAGGGACTGAAGCTTTCTTT.

This chain uses TRBV5-1 with TRBJ2-7; tentative D call: TRBD2 (6 bases). Deletions cut 0 bases from V and 0 bases from J, with 10 bases between. Germline CDR1 is SGHRS and CDR2 is YFSETQ. The CDR3 is 15 residues long. The CDR3 spells CASSLVVAASYEQYF. Written as DNA, the CDR3 is TGCGCCAGCAGCTTGGTGGTAGCGGCCTCCTACGAGCAGTACTTC.

This clone was detected once. The chain uses TRBV2 and TRBJ2-2; TRBD1 matches 7 bases. CDR1 is SNHLY, CDR2 FYNNEI, per germline. The ends lost 5 bases at V and 4 bases at J; junction bases unmatched: 7. This CDR3 is 15 amino acids long. The CDR3 loop reads CASSPTGFSTGELFF. The CDR3 nucleotides read TGTGCCAGCAGTCCGACAGGGTTCAGCACCGGGGAGCTGTTTTTT.

V and J are TRBV7-8 and TRBJ2-7; 10 bases line up with TRBD2. After removal of 1 base from V and 6 bases from J, the junction contained 6 bases not matched to a gene. In germline, CDR1 is SGHVS, CDR2 FQNEAQ. CDR3 length: 15 amino acids. CDR3 nucleotide sequence: TGTGCCAGCAGCTTAGGGACTAGCGGCAACTTCGAGCAGTACTTC. It yields the protein CASSLGTSGNFEQYF.